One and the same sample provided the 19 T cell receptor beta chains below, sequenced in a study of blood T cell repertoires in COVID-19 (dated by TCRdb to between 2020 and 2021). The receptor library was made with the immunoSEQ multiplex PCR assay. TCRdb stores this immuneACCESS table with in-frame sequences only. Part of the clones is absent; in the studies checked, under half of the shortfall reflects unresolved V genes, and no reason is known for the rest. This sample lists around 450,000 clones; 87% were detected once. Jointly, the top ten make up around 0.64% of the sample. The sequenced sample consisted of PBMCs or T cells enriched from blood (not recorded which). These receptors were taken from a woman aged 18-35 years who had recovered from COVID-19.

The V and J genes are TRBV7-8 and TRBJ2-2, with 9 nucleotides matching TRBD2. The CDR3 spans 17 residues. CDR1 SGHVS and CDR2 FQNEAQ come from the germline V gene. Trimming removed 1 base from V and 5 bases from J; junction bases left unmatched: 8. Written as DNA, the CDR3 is TGTGCCAGCAGCTTAGAATTGACTAGCGGTTTAACCGGGGAGCTGTTTTTT. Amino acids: CASSLELTSGLTGELFF.

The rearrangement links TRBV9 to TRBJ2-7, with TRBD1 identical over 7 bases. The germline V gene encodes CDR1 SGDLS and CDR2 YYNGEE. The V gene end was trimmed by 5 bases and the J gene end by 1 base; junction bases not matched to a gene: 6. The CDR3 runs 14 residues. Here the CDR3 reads CASSGTASSYEQYF. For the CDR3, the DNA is TGTGCCAGCAGTGGGACAGCTTCTTCCTACGAGCAGTACTTC.

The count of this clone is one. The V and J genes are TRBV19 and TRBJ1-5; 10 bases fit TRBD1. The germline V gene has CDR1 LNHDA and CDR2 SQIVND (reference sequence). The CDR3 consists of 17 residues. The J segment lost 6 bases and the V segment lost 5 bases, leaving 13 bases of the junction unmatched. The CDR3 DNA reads TGTGCCAGTAGTCCCCGGGGGCGACAGGGGGCAGGTCAGCCCCAGCATTTT. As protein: CASSPRGRQGAGQPQHF.

The CDR3 bases are TGTGCCAGCAGCCTCACGACAGGGTCGGGAGAAAAACTGTTTTTT. Amino acid sequence: CASSLTTGSGEKLFF. The J gene is TRBJ1-4, the V gene TRBV5-8, with 7 bases that match TRBD1. Germline V gene lookup returns CDR1 SGHTS and CDR2 YDEGEE. With V trimmed by 4 bases and J by 8 bases, 11 bases remained unmatched. The CDR3 spans 15 residues. Full variable domain (rest looked up from reference TRBV5-8 and TRBJ1-4): EAGVTQSPTHLIKTRGQQATLRCSPISGHTSVYWYQQALGLGLQFLLWYDEGEERNRGNFPPRFSGRQFPNYSSELNVNALELEDSALYLCASSLTTGSGEKLFFGSGTQLSVL.

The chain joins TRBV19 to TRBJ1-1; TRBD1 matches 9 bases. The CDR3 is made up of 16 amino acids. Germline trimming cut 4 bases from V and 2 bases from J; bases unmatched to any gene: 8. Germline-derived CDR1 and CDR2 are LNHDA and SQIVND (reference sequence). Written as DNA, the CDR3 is TGTGCCAGTAGTACTCTCGGGACAGGGAGAAACACTGAAGCTTTCTTT. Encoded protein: CASSTLGTGRNTEAFF.

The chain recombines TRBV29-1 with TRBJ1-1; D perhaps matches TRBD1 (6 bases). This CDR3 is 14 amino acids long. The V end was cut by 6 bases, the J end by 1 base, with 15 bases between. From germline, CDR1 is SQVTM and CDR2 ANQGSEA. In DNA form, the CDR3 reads TGCAGCGTCCAGGGGTTATTATCGAACACTGAAGCTTTCTTT. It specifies CSVQGLLSNTEAFF.

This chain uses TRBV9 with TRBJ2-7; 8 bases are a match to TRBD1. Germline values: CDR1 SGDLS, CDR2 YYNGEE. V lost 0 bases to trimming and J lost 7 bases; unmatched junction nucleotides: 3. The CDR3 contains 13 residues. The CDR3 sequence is CASSVDTGGEQYF. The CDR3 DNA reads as TGTGCCAGCAGCGTAGACACAGGGGGGGAGCAGTACTTC.

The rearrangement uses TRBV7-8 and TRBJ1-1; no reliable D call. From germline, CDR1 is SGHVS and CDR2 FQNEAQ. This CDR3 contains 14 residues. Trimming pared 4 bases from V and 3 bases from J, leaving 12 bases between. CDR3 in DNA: TGTGCCAGCAGCTGGGGAGGGAGGGACACTGAAGCTTTCTTT. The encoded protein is CASSWGGRDTEAFF. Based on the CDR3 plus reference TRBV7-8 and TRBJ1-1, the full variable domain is GAGVSQSPRYKVAKRGQDVALRCDPISGHVSLFWYQQALGQGPEFLTYFQNEAQLDKSGLPSDRFFAERPEGSVSTLKIQRTQQEDSAVYLCASSWGGRDTEAFFGQGTRLTVV.

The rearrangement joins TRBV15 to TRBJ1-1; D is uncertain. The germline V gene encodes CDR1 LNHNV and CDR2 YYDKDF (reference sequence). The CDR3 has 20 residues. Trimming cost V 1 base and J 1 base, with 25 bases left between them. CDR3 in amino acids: CATSRGYGQVTLIGNTEAFF. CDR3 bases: TGTGCCACCAGCAGAGGGTATGGGCAGGTAACCTTAATAGGGAACACTGAAGCTTTCTTT.

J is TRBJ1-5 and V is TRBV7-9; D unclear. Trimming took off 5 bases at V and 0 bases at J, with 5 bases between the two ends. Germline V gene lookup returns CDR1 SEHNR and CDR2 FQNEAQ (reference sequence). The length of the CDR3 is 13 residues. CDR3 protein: CASSQDSNQPQHF. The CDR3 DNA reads TGTGCCAGCAGCCAGGATAGCAATCAGCCCCAGCATTTT. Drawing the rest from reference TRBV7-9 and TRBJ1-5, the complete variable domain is DTGVSQNPRHKITKRGQNVTFRCDPISEHNRLYWYRQTLGQGPEFLTYFQNEAQLEKSRLLSDRFSAERPKGSFSTLEIQRTEQGDSAMYLCASSQDSNQPQHFGDGTRLSIL.

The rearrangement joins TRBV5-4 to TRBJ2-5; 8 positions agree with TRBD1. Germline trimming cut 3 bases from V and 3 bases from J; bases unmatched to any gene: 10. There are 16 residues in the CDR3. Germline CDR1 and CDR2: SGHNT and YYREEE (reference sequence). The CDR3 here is CASSSLLTTGEETQYF. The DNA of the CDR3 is TGTGCCAGCAGCTCCTTATTAACGACAGGGGAAGAGACCCAGTACTTC.

The CDR3 reads CASSLSDRGMNTEAFF. The CDR3 DNA reads TGTGCCAGCAGCTTATCGGACAGGGGAATGAACACTGAAGCTTTCTTT. The chain carries TRBV7-9 and TRBJ1-1; 9 nucleotides line up with TRBD1. CDR1 and CDR2 from the germline V gene are SEHNR and FQNEAQ (reference sequence). The CDR3 runs 16 residues. J gave up 0 bases and V 2 bases, and 4 bases lay outside the gene matches.

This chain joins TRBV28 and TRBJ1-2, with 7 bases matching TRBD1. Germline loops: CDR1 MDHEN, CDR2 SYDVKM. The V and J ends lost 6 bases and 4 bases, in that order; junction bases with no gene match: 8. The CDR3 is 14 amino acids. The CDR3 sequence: CASRSMGQFYGYTF. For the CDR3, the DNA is TGTGCCAGCAGGTCTATGGGACAGTTCTATGGCTACACCTTC.

The CDR3 here is CASSQNKGAGNEKLFF. The CDR3 DNA sequence: TGCGCCAGCAGCCAAAACAAGGGGGCAGGTAATGAAAAACTGTTTTTT. J is TRBJ1-4 and V is TRBV4-1; 7 nucleotides line up with TRBD1. V lost 2 bases and J lost 4; bases outside the gene matches: 7. This CDR3 has 16 amino acids. The germline V gene encodes CDR1 MGHRA and CDR2 YSYEKL.

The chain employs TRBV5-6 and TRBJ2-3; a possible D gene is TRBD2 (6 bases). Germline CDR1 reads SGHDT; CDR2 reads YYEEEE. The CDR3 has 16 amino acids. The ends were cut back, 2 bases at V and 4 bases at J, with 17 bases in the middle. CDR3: CASSFLVGGGPDTQYF. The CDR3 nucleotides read TGTGCCAGCAGCTTCCTGGTCGGGGGAGGCCCAGATACGCAGTATTTT. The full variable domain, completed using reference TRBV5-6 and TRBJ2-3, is DAGVTQSPTHLIKTRGQQVTLRCSPKSGHDTVSWYQQALGQGPQFIFQYYEEEERQRGNFPDRFSGHQFPNYSSELNVNALLLGDSALYLCASSFLVGGGPDTQYFGPGTRLTVL.

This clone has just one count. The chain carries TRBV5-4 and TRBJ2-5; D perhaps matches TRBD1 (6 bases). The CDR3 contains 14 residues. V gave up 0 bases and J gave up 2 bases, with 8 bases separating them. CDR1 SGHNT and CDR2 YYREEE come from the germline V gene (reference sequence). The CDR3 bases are TGTGCCAGCAGCTTGGGCAGGGGTCAAGAGACCCAGTACTTC. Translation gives CASSLGRGQETQYF.

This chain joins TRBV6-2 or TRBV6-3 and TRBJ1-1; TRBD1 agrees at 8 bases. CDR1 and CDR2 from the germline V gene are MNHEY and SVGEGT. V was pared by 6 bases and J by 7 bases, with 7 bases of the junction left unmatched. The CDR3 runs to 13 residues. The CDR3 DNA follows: TGTGCCAGCAGCCTACAGGGGGATATTGAAGCTTTCTTT. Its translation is CASSLQGDIEAFF.

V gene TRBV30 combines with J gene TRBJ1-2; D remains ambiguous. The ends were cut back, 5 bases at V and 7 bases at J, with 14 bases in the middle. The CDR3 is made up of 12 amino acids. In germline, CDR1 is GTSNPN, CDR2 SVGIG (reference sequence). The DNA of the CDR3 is TGTGCCTGGGCCACTTCGACGGGTGGCTACACCTTC. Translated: CAWATSTGGYTF.

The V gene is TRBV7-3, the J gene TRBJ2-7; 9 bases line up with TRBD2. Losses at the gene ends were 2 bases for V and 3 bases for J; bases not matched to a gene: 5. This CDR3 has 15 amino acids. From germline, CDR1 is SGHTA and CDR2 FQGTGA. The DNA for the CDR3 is TGTGCCAGCAGCTTAGTAGCGGGGGCCTTCTACGAGCAGTACTTC. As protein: CASSLVAGAFYEQYF.